This T cell receptor (beta chain) was sequenced during a study of cytomegalovirus exposure and HLA in healthy donors. Overall study: Assignment to the Caucasian-associated ancestry cluster applied to around 82% of the 350 to 500 genotyped donors.

The PCR ran on 60 Vbeta and 13 Jbeta primers. Measured with immunoSEQ multiplex PCR; TCRdb has only the in-frame clones, and not every one. The table shows 150,000 to 200,000 clones, with 65% to 85% occurring only once. In the case of this clone: The target antigen is unknown.

Findings and limits, study-wide: In an earlier analysis, in 587 donors, most V segments appeared productive either ~87% or ~30% of the time.

Sequencing input: PBMCs. The receptor was derived from a young man in good health and CMV-seronegative.

The CDR3 here is CASSPEDRGHTNEKLFF. The CDR3 DNA is TGTGCCAGCAGCCCCGAAGACAGGGGGCATACTAATGAAAAACTGTTTTTT. The chain recombines TRBV14 with TRBJ1-4; 10 bases line up with TRBD1. Per the germline V gene, CDR1 is SGHDN and CDR2 is FVKESK. The CDR3 has 17 residues. With 4 bases clipped from V and 2 bases from J, the junction kept 7 bases outside the gene matches.